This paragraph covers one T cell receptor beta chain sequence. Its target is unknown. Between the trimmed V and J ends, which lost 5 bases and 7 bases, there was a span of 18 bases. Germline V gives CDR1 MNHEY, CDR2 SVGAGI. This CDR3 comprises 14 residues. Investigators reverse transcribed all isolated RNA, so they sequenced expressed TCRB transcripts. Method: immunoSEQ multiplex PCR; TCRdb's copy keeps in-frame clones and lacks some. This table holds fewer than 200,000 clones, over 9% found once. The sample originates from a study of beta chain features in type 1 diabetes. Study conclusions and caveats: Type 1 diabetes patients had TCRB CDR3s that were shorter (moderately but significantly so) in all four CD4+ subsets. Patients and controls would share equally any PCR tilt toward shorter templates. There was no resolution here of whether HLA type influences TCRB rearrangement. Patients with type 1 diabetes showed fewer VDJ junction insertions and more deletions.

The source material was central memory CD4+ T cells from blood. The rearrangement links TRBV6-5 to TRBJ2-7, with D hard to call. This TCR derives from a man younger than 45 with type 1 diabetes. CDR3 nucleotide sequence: TGTGCCAGCAGTGGGCCAACATCCACGTGGGAGCAGTACTTC. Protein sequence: CASSGPTSTWEQYF.